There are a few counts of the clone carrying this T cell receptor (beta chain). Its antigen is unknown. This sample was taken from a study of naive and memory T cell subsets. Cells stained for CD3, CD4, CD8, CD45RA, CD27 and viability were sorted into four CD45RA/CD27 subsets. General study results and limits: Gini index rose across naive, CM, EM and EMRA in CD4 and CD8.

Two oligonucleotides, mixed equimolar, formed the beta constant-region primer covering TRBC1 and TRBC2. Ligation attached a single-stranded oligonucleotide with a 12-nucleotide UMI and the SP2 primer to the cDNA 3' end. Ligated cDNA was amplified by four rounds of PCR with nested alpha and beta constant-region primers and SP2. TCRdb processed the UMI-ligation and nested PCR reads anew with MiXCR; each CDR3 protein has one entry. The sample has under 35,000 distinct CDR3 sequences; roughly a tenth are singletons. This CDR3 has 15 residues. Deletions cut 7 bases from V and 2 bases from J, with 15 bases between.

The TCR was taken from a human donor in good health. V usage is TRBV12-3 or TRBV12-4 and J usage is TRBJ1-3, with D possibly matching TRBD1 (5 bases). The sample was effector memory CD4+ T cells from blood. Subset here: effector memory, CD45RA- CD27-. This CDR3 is CASTLRGGTGNTIYF. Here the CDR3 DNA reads TGTGCCAGCACCCTCCGGGGGGGAACTGGAAACACCATATATTTT.